Each of the 20 T cell receptor beta chains below was sequenced from the same sample in a study of blood T cell repertoires in COVID-19. TCRdb's copy holds only in-frame clones and misses some; the assay was immunoSEQ multiplex PCR. The sample lists 110,000 to 150,000 clones, roughly 75% occurring once. The material sequenced was PBMCs or T cells enriched from blood (not recorded which). These receptors all stem from a woman aged 50 to 65 who had recovered from COVID-19.

The gene calls are TRBV23-1 and TRBJ1-3; 7 bases align to TRBD1. TRBV23-1 has ORF status, its function being uncertain. The CDR3 loop spans 19 amino acids. The V and J ends lost 4 bases and 0 bases, in that order; junction bases with no gene match: 15. CDR3 bases: TGCGCCAGCAGTCCACGGTTGGGACAGACCCCTCACTCTGGAAACACCATATATTTT. This translates into CASSPRLGQTPHSGNTIYF.

This sequence joins TRBV5-5 and TRBJ1-2; D is unresolved. CDR3 length equals 14 residues. The V gene lost 2 bases and the J gene lost 2 bases, with 10 bases spanning the gap. Germline CDR1 reads SGHKS; CDR2 reads YYEKEE (reference sequence). Here the CDR3 reads CASSFIPGNYGYTF. The DNA of the CDR3 is TGTGCCAGCAGCTTTATACCGGGGAACTATGGCTACACCTTC.

The chain is built from TRBV28 and TRBJ2-5; 8 bases agree with TRBD2. Germline trimming cut 6 bases from V and 9 bases from J; bases unmatched to any gene: 0. The germline V gene has CDR1 MDHEN and CDR2 SYDVKM. CDR3 length: 10 amino acids. DNA for the CDR3: TGTGCCAGCAGCGGGAGGGCCCAGTACTTC. Residues: CASSGRAQYF.

The CDR3 bases are TGTGCCAGCAGCTTAGAAGACAGGGGGACCTATGGCTACACCTTC. Translation gives CASSLEDRGTYGYTF. The V and J genes are TRBV7-9 and TRBJ1-2; 9 positions match TRBD1. V lost 1 base and J lost 4; bases outside the gene matches: 4. From germline, CDR1 is SEHNR and CDR2 FQNEAQ (reference sequence). The CDR3 is made up of 15 amino acids.

The gene calls are TRBV6-4 and TRBJ1-2; a possible D gene is TRBD1 (5 bases). This CDR3 has 13 residues. CDR1 and CDR2 from the germline V gene are MRHNA and SNTAGT. Trimming removed 6 bases at V and 8 bases at J, with 16 bases between. CDR3 residues: CASSLGGGIGYTF. CDR3 coding DNA: TGTGCCAGCAGCCTAGGCGGGGGAATAGGCTACACCTTC.

The genes are TRBV19 and TRBJ2-4; 8 bases fit TRBD1. The V and J ends lost 5 bases and 0 bases, in that order; junction bases with no gene match: 6. Germline V CDR1 and CDR2: LNHDA, SQIVND (reference sequence). The CDR3 totals 16 residues. The CDR3: CASSPAGGLAKNIQYF. The CDR3 region has the DNA TGTGCCAGTAGTCCAGCAGGGGGCCTAGCCAAAAACATTCAGTACTTC.

This chain joins TRBV4-2 and TRBJ1-2, with a weak D call TRBD1 (6 bases). CDR1 LGHNA and CDR2 YNFKEQ come from the germline V gene. V gave up 2 bases and J gave up 4 bases, with 14 bases separating them. The CDR3 extends over 15 amino acids. CDR3: CASSQLQGEIYGYTF. As DNA, the CDR3 is TGTGCCAGCAGCCAATTACAGGGAGAAATCTATGGCTACACCTTC.

The chain is built from TRBV19 and TRBJ1-1; 9 bases map to TRBD1. Germline V gene sequence: CDR1 LNHDA, CDR2 SQIVND (reference sequence). This CDR3 is 13 amino acids long. With 3 bases clipped from V and 5 bases from J, the junction kept 1 base outside the gene matches. The CDR3 is CASSMDRGTEAFF. CDR3 coding DNA: TGTGCCAGTAGTATGGACAGGGGAACTGAAGCTTTCTTT. Full variable domain (rest looked up from reference TRBV19 and TRBJ1-1): DGGITQSPKYLFRKEGQNVTLSCEQNLNHDAMYWYRQDPGQGLRLIYYSQIVNDFQKGDIAEGYSVSREKKESFPLTVTSAQKNPTAFYLCASSMDRGTEAFFGQGTRLTVV.

In DNA form, the CDR3 reads TGTGCCAGCAGCGACAGGGAGTCCTATGGCTACACCTTC. Protein product: CASSDRESYGYTF. The chain carries TRBV12-3 or TRBV12-4 and TRBJ1-2; 7 bases match TRBD1. Unmatched junction bases numbered 5, after V lost 6 bases and J lost 4 bases. CDR3 size: 13 residues.

This clone was seen once. The chain carries TRBV3-1 (or the pseudogene TRBV3-2) and TRBJ1-1; a possible D gene is TRBD1 (5 bases). Germline CDR1 and CDR2: LGHDT and YNNKEL (reference sequence). This CDR3 region has 14 residues. Between the trimmed V and J ends, which lost 0 bases and 4 bases, there was a span of 9 bases. The CDR3 DNA follows: TGTGCCAGCAGCCAAGATAGGGGAACCACTGAAGCTTTCTTT. This encodes CASSQDRGTTEAFF.

This clone has a handful of counts. J is TRBJ1-6 and V is TRBV2, with D unclear. Germline CDR1 SNHLY, CDR2 FYNNEI. The CDR3 runs 12 residues. With 8 bases removed from V and 7 bases from J, the gap between germline ends came to 9 bases. The DNA for the CDR3 is TGTGCCAGCTTAAGCCTGAATTCACCCCTCCACTTT. Translating gives CASLSLNSPLHF.

This chain links TRBV7-2 with TRBJ2-1; 9 bases align to TRBD2. The CDR3 loop spans 15 amino acids. V shed 3 bases, J shed 6 bases, and the junction held 6 bases outside the gene matches. Germline assignment: CDR1 SGHTA and CDR2 FQGNSA. The CDR3 loop is CASSFGGGASNEQFF. CDR3 DNA sequence: TGTGCCAGCAGCTTCGGCGGGGGGGCCTCCAATGAGCAGTTCTTC. Together with reference TRBV7-2 and TRBJ2-1, the CDR3 gives the full variable domain: GAGVSQSPSNKVTEKGKDVELRCDPISGHTALYWYRQSLGQGLEFLIYFQGNSAPDKSGLPSDRFSAERTGGSVSTLTIQRTQQEDSAVYLCASSFGGGASNEQFFGPGTRLTVL.

This clone was seen a single time. The V and J genes are TRBV2 and TRBJ1-2; tentative D call: TRBD1 (6 bases). The CDR3 is 14 residues long. The V end lost 7 bases, the J end lost 0 bases, and 12 bases lay between the germline ends. In germline, CDR1 is SNHLY, CDR2 FYNNEI. The CDR3 coding sequence is TGTGCCAGCAAAAACAGGGCTACTAACTATGGCTACACCTTC. Translation gives CASKNRATNYGYTF.

J is TRBJ1-1 and V is TRBV6-5, with 7 bases identical to TRBD1. Germline V CDR1 and CDR2: MNHEY, SVGAGI. V shed 5 bases and J 0 bases; nucleotides not matched to a gene: 3. The CDR3 contains 14 residues. This CDR3 reads CASSQGGLNTEAFF. Here the CDR3 DNA reads TGTGCCAGCAGTCAGGGGGGTCTGAACACTGAAGCTTTCTTT.

DNA for the CDR3: TGCGCCAGCAGCTTGGACAGCATTAACACTGAAGCTTTCTTT. Translating it yields CASSLDSINTEAFF. This sequence joins TRBV5-1 and TRBJ1-1; D not resolved. Looked up from germline, CDR1 is SGHRS and CDR2 is YFSETQ. CDR3 length: 14 amino acids. The germline V and J ends were trimmed by 0 bases and 2 bases, with 8 bases remaining between them.

This chain joins TRBV7-9 and TRBJ1-6; the D is unclear. This CDR3 has 14 residues. CDR1 is SEHNR, CDR2 FQNEAQ, per germline (reference sequence). The germline V and J ends were trimmed by 5 bases and 4 bases, with 9 bases remaining between them. CDR3 nucleotides: TGTGCCAGCAGCCCCGACTTATATAATTCACCCCTCCACTTT. Amino acids: CASSPDLYNSPLHF.

The chain recombines TRBV6-6 with TRBJ1-5, with TRBD1 identical over 8 bases. The CDR3 covers 17 residues. J lost 6 bases, V lost 5 bases, and 15 bases had no gene match. The germline gives CDR1 MNHNY, CDR2 SVGAGI (reference sequence). This chain's CDR3 is CASSLYPSGGAGQPQHF. Here the CDR3 DNA reads TGTGCCAGCAGTCTCTATCCGTCAGGGGGCGCGGGTCAGCCCCAGCATTTT.

The J gene is TRBJ1-2, the V gene TRBV19; 8 bases are shared with TRBD1. CDR3 length equals 15 residues. V shed 0 bases and J 6 bases; nucleotides not matched to a gene: 6. Germline V gene sequence: CDR1 LNHDA, CDR2 SQIVND (reference sequence). This CDR3 is CASSIDRGQGHGYTF. The CDR3 coding sequence is TGTGCCAGTAGTATAGATCGTGGACAGGGTCATGGCTACACCTTC.

This chain joins TRBV27 and TRBJ1-6; D remains unclear. Germline CDR1 and CDR2: MNHEY and SMNVEV (reference sequence). V lost 5 bases to trimming and J lost 5 bases, with 10 bases between them. The CDR3 totals 14 residues. The CDR3 reads CASSKRDNNSPLHF. In DNA, the CDR3 is TGTGCCAGCAGTAAGAGGGATAATAATTCACCCCTCCACTTT.

The rearrangement joins TRBV28 to TRBJ1-4; TRBD1 is a possible D gene (6 bases). CDR3 length equals 15 residues. The V end was cut by 10 bases, the J end by 3 bases, with 18 bases between. CDR1 is MDHEN, CDR2 SYDVKM, per germline. CDR3 sequence (DNA): TGTGCCACCACACCCCCGAGGGGGTCTAATGAAAAACTGTTTTTT. This sequence encodes CATTPPRGSNEKLFF. The full variable domain, completed using reference TRBV28 and TRBJ1-4, is DVKVTQSSRYLVKRTGEKVFLECVQDMDHENMFWYRQDPGLGLRLIYFSYDVKMKEKGDIPEGYSVSREKKERFSLILESASTNQTSMYLCATTPPRGSNEKLFFGSGTQLSVL.